The clone carrying this T cell receptor beta chain was counted only a few times. The TCRbeta library was prepared with unique molecular identifiers. TCRdb itself ran the PCR reads through MiXCR, one entry per CDR3 protein. The table has about 340,000 distinct CDR3 sequences, 10% seen once. This CDR3 comprises 15 residues. The trim removed 7 bases at V and 0 bases at J, leaving 8 bases unmatched. Per the germline V gene, CDR1 is LNHDA and CDR2 is SQIVND (reference sequence). The sample is drawn from a study of T-cell reconstitution after alpha-beta-depleted transplantation in children. The TCR sequence derives from a human donor who donated a stem cell graft to a child with acute lymphoblastic leukemia. The sample was PBMCs from the stem cell graft donor, taken from the stem cell graft. The rearrangement joins TRBV19 to TRBJ1-1; TRBD1 aligns across 7 bases. CDR3 in DNA: TGTGCCAGTAAACCGACAGGGCTCATGAACACTGAAGCTTTCTTT. Residues: CASKPTGLMNTEAFF. Filled out from reference TRBV19 and TRBJ1-1, the complete variable domain reads DGGITQSPKYLFRKEGQNVTLSCEQNLNHDAMYWYRQDPGQGLRLIYYSQIVNDFQKGDIAEGYSVSREKKESFPLTVTSAQKNPTAFYLCASKPTGLMNTEAFFGQGTRLTVV.